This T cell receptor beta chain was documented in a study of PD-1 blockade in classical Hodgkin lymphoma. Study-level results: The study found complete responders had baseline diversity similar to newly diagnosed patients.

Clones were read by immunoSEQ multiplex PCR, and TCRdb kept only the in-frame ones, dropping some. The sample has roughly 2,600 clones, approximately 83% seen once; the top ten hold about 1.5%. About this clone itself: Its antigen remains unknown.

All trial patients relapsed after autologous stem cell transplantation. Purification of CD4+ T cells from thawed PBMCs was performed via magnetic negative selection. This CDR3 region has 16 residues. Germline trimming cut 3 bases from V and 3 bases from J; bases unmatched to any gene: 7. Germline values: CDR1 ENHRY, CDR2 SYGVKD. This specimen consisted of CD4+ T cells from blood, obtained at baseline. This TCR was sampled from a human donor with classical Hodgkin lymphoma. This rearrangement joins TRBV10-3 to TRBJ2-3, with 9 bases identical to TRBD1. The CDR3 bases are TGTGCCATCAGTGACATCGGGACAGGGAGGACAGATACGCAGTATTTT. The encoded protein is CAISDIGTGRTDTQYF.